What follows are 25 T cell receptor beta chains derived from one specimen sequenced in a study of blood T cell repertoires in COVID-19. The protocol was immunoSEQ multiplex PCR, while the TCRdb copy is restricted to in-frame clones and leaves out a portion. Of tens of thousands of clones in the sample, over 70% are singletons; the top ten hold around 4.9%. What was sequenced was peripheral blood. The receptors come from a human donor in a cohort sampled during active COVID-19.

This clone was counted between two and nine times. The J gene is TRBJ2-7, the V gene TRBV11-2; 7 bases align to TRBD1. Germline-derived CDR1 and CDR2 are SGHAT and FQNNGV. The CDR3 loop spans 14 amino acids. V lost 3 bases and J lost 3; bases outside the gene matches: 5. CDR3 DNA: TGTGCCAGCAGCTTTAGGGACAGCCACTACGAGCAGTACTTC. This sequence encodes CASSFRDSHYEQYF.

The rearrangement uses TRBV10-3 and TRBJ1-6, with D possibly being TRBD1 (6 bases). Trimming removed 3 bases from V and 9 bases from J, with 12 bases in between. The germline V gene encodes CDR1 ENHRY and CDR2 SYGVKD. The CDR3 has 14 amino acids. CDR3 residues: CAISDNGQISPLHF. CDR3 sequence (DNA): TGTGCCATCAGTGATAACGGACAGATTTCACCCCTCCACTTT.

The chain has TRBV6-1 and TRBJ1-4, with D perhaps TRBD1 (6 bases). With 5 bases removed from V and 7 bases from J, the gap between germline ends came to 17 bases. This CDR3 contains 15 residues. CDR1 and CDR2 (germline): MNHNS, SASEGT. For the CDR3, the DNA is TGTGCCAGCAGTCCCCAACAGGGCTTTGGTGAAAAACTGTTTTTT. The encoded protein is CASSPQQGFGEKLFF.

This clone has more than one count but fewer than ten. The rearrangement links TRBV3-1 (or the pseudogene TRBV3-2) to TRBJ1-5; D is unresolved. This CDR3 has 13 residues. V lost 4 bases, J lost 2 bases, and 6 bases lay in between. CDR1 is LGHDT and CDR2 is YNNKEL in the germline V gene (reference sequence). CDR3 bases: TGTGCCAGCAGCCCCCTCGGCAATCAGCCCCAGCATTTT. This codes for CASSPLGNQPQHF.

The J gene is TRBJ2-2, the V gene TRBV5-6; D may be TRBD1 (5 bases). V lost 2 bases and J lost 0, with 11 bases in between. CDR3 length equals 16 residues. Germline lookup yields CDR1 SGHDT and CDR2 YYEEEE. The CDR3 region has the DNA TGTGCCAGCAGCTTCAGGGCCCCTTCGAACACCGGGGAGCTGTTTTTT. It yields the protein CASSFRAPSNTGELFF.

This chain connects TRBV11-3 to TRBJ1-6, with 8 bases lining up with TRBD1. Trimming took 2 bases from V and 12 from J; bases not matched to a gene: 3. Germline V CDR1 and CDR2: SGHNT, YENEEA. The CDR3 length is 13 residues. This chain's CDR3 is CASSLSGTGPLHF. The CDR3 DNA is TGTGCCAGCAGCTTAAGTGGGACAGGACCCCTCCACTTT.

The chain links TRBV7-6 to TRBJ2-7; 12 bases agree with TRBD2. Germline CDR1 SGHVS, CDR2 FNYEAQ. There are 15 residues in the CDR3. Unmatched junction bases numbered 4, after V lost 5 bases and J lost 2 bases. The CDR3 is CASSPRLAGAYEQYF. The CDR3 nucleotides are TGTGCCAGCAGCCCTCGACTAGCGGGGGCCTACGAGCAGTACTTC.

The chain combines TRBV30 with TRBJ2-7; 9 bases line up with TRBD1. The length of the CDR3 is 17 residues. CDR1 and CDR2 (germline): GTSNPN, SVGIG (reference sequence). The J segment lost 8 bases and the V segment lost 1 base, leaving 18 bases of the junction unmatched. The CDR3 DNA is TGTGCCTGGAGTGATAATCTAAGGGACAGGGTGTTCCTTAAGCAGTACTTC. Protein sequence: CAWSDNLRDRVFLKQYF.

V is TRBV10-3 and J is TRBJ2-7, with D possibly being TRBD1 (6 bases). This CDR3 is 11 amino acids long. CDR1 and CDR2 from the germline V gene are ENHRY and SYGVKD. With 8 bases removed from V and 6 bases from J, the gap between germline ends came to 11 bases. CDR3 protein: CAIRTVGEQYF. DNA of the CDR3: TGTGCCATCCGGACAGTTGGCGAGCAGTACTTC.

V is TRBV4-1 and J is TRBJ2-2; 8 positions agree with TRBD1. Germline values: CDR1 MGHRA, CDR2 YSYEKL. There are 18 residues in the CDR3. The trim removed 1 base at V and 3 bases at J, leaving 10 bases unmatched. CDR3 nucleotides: TGCGCCAGCAGCCAAGCTTACACAGGGGGTACTTACACCGGGGAGCTGTTTTTT. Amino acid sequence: CASSQAYTGGTYTGELFF.

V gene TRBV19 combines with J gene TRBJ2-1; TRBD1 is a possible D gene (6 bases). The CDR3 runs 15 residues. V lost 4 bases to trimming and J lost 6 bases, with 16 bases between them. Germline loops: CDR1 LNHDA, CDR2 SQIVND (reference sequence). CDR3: CASSKQGLRGNEQFF. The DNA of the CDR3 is TGTGCCAGTAGTAAACAGGGTTTAAGGGGCAATGAGCAGTTCTTC.

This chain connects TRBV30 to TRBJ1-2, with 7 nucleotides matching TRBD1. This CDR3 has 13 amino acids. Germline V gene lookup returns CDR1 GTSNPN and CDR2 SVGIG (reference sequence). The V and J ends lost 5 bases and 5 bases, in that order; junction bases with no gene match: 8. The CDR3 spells CAWGDSMPYGYTF. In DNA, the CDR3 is TGTGCCTGGGGGGACAGCATGCCTTATGGCTACACCTTC.

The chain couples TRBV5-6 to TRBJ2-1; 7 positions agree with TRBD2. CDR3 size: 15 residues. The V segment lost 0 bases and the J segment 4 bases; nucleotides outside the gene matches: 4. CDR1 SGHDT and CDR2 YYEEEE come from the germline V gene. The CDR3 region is CASSLVPSGYNEQFF. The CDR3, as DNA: TGTGCCAGCAGCTTGGTGCCTAGCGGATACAATGAGCAGTTCTTC.

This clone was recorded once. The CDR3 loop reads CASSSGQGSSPLHF. In DNA form, the CDR3 reads TGTGCCAGCAGCTCGGGACAGGGTAGTTCACCCCTCCACTTT. V is TRBV7-3 and J is TRBJ1-6; 9 bases map to TRBD1. The CDR3 is 14 residues long. CDR1 SGHTA and CDR2 FQGTGA come from the germline V gene. V shed 4 bases and J 9 bases; nucleotides not matched to a gene: 4.

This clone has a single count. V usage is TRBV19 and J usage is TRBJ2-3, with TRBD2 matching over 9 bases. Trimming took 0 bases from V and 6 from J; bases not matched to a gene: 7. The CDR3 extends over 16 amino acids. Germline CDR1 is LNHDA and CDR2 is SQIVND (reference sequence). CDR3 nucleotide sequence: TGTGCCAGTAGTATAGATGGCGGGGGGGCGCGTGATACGCAGTATTTT. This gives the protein CASSIDGGGARDTQYF.

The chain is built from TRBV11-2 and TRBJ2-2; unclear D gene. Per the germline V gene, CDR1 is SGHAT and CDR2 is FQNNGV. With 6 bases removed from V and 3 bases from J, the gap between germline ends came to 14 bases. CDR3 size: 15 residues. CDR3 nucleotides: TGTGCCAGCAGTCCCTGGGCAGGCGACACCGGGGAGCTGTTTTTT. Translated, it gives CASSPWAGDTGELFF.

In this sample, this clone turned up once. The chain's CDR3 is CASRGQGETGELFF. The CDR3 DNA follows: TGTGCCAGCCGGGGGCAGGGGGAAACGGGGGAGCTGTTTTTT. This chain uses TRBV3-1 (or the pseudogene TRBV3-2) with TRBJ2-2; D is perhaps TRBD1 (7 bases). The CDR3 spans 14 residues. V dropped 8 bases and J dropped 8 bases, with 18 bases sitting between them. CDR1 LGHDT and CDR2 YNNKEL come from the germline V gene (reference sequence).

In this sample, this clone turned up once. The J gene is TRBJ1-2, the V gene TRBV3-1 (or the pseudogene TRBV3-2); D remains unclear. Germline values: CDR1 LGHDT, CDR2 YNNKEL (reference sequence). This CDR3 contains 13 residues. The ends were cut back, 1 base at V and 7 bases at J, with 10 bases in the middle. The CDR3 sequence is CASSQGQAGGYTF. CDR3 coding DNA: TGTGCCAGCAGCCAAGGGCAGGCGGGTGGCTACACCTTC.

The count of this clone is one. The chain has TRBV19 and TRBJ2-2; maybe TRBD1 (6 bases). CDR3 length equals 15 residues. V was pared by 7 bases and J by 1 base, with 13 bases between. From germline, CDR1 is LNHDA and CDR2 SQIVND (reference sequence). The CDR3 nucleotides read TGTGCCAGTAAGGAAGGGGGTTTGAACACCGGGGAGCTGTTTTTT. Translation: CASKEGGLNTGELFF. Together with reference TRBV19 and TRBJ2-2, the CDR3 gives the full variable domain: DGGITQSPKYLFRKEGQNVTLSCEQNLNHDAMYWYRQDPGQGLRLIYYSQIVNDFQKGDIAEGYSVSREKKESFPLTVTSAQKNPTAFYLCASKEGGLNTGELFFGEGSRLTVL.

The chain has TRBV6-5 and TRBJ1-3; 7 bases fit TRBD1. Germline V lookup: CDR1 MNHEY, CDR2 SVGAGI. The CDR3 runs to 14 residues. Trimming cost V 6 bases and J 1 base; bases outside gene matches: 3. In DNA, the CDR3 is TGTGCCAGCAGGTCACAGGGGTCTGGAAACACCATATATTTT. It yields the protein CASRSQGSGNTIYF.

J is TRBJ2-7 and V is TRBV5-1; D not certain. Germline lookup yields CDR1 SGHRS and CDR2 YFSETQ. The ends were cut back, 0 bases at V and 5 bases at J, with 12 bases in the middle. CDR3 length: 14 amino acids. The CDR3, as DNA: TGCGCCAGCAGCTTGGACGGTTTAGTAGACGAGCAGTACTTC. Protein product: CASSLDGLVDEQYF.

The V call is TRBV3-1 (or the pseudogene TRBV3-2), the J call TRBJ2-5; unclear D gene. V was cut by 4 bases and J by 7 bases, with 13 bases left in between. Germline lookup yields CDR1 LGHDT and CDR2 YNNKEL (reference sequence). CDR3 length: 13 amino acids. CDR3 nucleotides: TGTGCCAGCAGCCCGCCGAACTCGGGGACCCAGTACTTC. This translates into CASSPPNSGTQYF.

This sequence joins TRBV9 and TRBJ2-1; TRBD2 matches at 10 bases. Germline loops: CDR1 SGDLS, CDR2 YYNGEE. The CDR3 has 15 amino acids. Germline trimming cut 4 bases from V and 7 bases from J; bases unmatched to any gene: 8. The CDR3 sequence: CASSFSGGAQNEQFF. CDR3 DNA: TGTGCCAGCAGCTTCAGCGGGGGGGCCCAAAATGAGCAGTTCTTC.

The CDR3 spells CASSLERPYAGTQYF. CDR3 sequence (DNA): TGTGCCAGCAGCTTGGAACGACCCTACGCAGGGACCCAGTACTTC. The rearrangement links TRBV5-6 to TRBJ2-5; D gene ambiguous. Germline V gives CDR1 SGHDT, CDR2 YYEEEE. The CDR3 extends over 15 amino acids. V was cut by 0 bases and J by 7 bases, with 16 bases left in between.

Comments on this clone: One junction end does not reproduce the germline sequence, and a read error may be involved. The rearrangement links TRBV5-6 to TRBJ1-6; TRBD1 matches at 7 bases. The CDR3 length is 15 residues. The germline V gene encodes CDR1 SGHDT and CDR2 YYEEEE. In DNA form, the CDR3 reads TGTGCCAGCAGCAAAAGGGGGCCCTATAGTTCACCCCTCCACTTT. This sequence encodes CASSKRGPYSSPLHF.